A selection of T cell receptor beta chains follows, all from one sample in a study of early T cells in non-severe SARS-CoV-2 infection. One entry per CDR3 protein results from TCRdb running MiXCR on the 5' RACE reads. The table lists 90,000 to 130,000 distinct CDR3 sequences, over 9.5% of them singletons. The sample here was whole blood, taken at baseline. The receptors stem from an adult who was a healthcare worker with PCR-confirmed SARS-CoV-2 infection or an uninfected control (not recorded which). Each CDR3 is given with its conserved first and last residue. A D gene is named only where the DNA matches it firmly. Not every row has a clone size; where given, it reads once, few, many or a size class.

TRBJ2-3	.	TRBV18	.	CASSQGVTDTQYF	TGTGCCAGCTCACAAGGAGTCACAGATACGCAGTATTTT
TRBJ2-7	.	TRBV28	.	CASSPLIHEQYF	TGTGCCAGCAGTCCTCTAATCCACGAGCAGTACTTC
TRBJ1-2	.	TRBV7-2	.	CASSLMGFDGYTF	TGTGCCAGCAGCTTAATGGGATTCGACGGCTACACCTTC
TRBJ2-7	.	TRBV20-1	.	CSARDLGEQYF	TGCAGTGCTAGAGACCTGGGGGAGCAGTACTTC
TRBJ2-7	.	TRBV29-1	few	CSVGVDSYEQYF	TGCAGCGTTGGGGTTGACTCCTACGAGCAGTACTTC
TRBJ2-5	TRBD1	TRBV29-1	many	CSVEPGQDQETQYF	TGCAGCGTCGAACCGGGACAGGACCAAGAGACCCAGTACTTC
TRBJ1-2	.	TRBV7-9	.	CASTLPAGANYGYTF	TGTGCCAGCACCCTCCCGGCGGGAGCTAACTATGGCTACACCTTC
TRBJ2-7	TRBD2	TRBV9	.	CASSVEAGVSEQYF	TGTGCCAGCAGCGTAGAAGCGGGAGTAAGCGAGCAGTACTTC
TRBJ2-1	TRBD2	TRBV29-1	.	CSVVWLAGVGEQFF	TGCAGCGTCGTTTGGCTAGCGGGAGTGGGGGAGCAGTTCTTC
TRBJ1-4	.	TRBV6-5	.	CASRKGSVLNEKLFF	TGTGCCAGCAGGAAAGGGAGCGTCCTAAATGAAAAACTGTTTTTT
TRBJ1-2	.	TRBV29-1	.	CSVEGQFYGYTF	TGCAGCGTTGAAGGACAGTTCTATGGCTACACCTTC
TRBJ1-2	.	TRBV20-1	.	CSAEPYNYGYTF	TGCAGTGCTGAGCCCTATAACTATGGCTACACCTTC
TRBJ1-6	.	TRBV21-1	.	CASSKVAGPNSPLHF	TGTGCCAGCAGCAAAGTGGCAGGACCCAATTCACCCCTCCACTTT
TRBJ2-2	.	TRBV5-1	.	CASGLNQKNTGELFF	TGCGCCAGCGGCCTCAACCAAAAGAACACCGGGGAGCTGTTTTTT
TRBJ2-7	TRBD1	TRBV27	.	CASSLFYRGTYEQYF	TGTGCCAGCAGTTTATTCTACAGGGGTACCTACGAGCAGTACTTC
TRBJ1-2	.	TRBV4-1	.	CASSTSAGVDYGYTF	TGCGCCAGCAGCACTAGCGCAGGGGTTGACTATGGCTACACCTTC
TRBJ2-1	TRBD2	TRBV20-1	.	CSAPRLAGGGHEQFF	TGCAGTGCTCCTAGACTAGCGGGGGGCGGGCATGAGCAGTTCTTC
TRBJ2-1	TRBD1	TRBV7-9	many	CASGPDRGINNEQFF	TGTGCCAGCGGGCCCGACAGGGGAATCAACAATGAGCAGTTCTTC
TRBJ2-4	.	TRBV7-3	.	CASSSQDTTLQYF	TGTGCCAGCAGCTCACAAGACACTACCCTTCAGTACTTC
TRBJ1-1	.	TRBV27	.	CASSNPTGRTEAFF	TGTGCCAGCAGTAACCCTACAGGGCGGACTGAAGCTTTCTTT
TRBJ1-5	.	TRBV6-1	.	CATNPGQPQHF	TGTGCCACCAACCCGGGCCAGCCCCAGCATTTT
TRBJ1-2	.	TRBV7-3	.	CASSLISGDGYTF	TGTGCCAGCAGCTTAATTTCCGGGGATGGCTACACCTTC
TRBJ2-1	.	TRBV5-5	few	CASSSGPGQIEQFF	TGTGCCAGCAGCTCGGGCCCGGGCCAGATTGAGCAGTTCTTC
TRBJ2-7	TRBD2	TRBV2	.	CASRRLAGYEQYF	TGTGCCAGCAGGAGACTAGCGGGCTACGAGCAGTACTTC
TRBJ1-2	.	TRBV12-3/TRBV12-4	few	CASSFSLTPTNYGYTF	TGTGCCAGCAGTTTCTCTCTGACACCCACTAACTATGGCTACACCTTC
TRBJ2-1	TRBD1	TRBV4-1	few	CASSYTGAYNEQFF	TGCGCCAGCAGTTATACAGGGGCCTACAATGAGCAGTTCTTC
TRBJ2-7	.	TRBV3-1	few	CASSQDLQGGYEQYF	TGTGCCAGCAGCCAAGATCTGCAGGGGGGCTACGAGCAGTACTTC
TRBJ2-3	.	TRBV20-1	many	CSAAPQGVTDTQYF	TGCAGTGCTGCGCCCCAAGGGGTCACAGATACGCAGTATTTT
TRBJ1-1	TRBD1	TRBV6-4	few	CASSGGGTGDTEAFF	TGTGCCAGCAGTGGAGGCGGAACAGGGGACACTGAAGCTTTCTTT
TRBJ2-3	TRBD2	TRBV7-6	many	CASSLAPSSGDTQYF	TGTGCCAGCAGCTTAGCGCCCAGTAGCGGGGATACGCAGTATTTT